A selection of T cell receptor beta chains follows, all from one sample in a study of identical twins. One entry per CDR3 protein, called by TCRdb with MiXCR from the 5' RACE reads. The table lists a few hundred thousand distinct CDR3 sequences, 5% to 7% of them singletons. The same data also went into a second study, on T cells expressing NK-cell markers.

Sequenced material: CD8+ T cells sorted from blood. The receptors were gathered from a young woman in good health. Both conserved end residues are part of each CDR3. The order of the fields is clone size, V gene, D gene, J gene, CDR3 DNA, CDR3 protein. D genes are given only for firm matches. Size values are once, few and many counts, or a class for expanded clones, and some rows have none.

>few|TRBV20-1|TRBD2|TRBJ2-3
TGCAGTGCTACGGGACTAGCGGGAGTTGCAGATACGCAGTATTTT
CSATGLAGVADTQYF
>many|TRBV7-8|NA|TRBJ2-1
TGTGCCAGCAGCTCACTGACAGGTTCATCGTTCTTC
CASSSLTGSSFF
>few|TRBV25-1|TRBD2|TRBJ2-2
TGTGCCAGCAGTGTTAGCGGGGTAACCGGGGAGCTGTTTTTT
CASSVSGVTGELFF
>NA|TRBV6-1|NA|TRBJ1-1
TGTGCCACCTTAGGAGGGGGGAAGGGTGCTGAAGCTTTCTTT
CATLGGGKGAEAFF
>many|TRBV20-1|TRBD2|TRBJ2-3
TGCTCCGGGGGGGCAGATACGCAGTATTTT
CSGGADTQYF
>few|TRBV7-9|NA|TRBJ2-1
TGTGCCAGCAGCTTAGAGGAGGGTAGGGCCTACAATGAGCAGTTCTTC
CASSLEEGRAYNEQFF
>few|TRBV9|TRBD2|TRBJ2-1
TGTGCCAGCAGCCCCCGGACTAGCGGGAGGCTGGCCTCCTACAATGAGCAGTTCTTC
CASSPRTSGRLASYNEQFF
>many|TRBV5-1|TRBD1|TRBJ2-1
TGCGCCAGCAGCTTGATGTCGACAGGGAGAAATGAGCAGTTCTTC
CASSLMSTGRNEQFF
>few|TRBV30|NA|TRBJ2-1
TGTGCCTGGAGTGTACTGGGGGTGAGTGAGCAGTTCTTC
CAWSVLGVSEQFF
>few|TRBV9|NA|TRBJ2-3
TGTGCCAGCAGCCCCCGTCGAGGGGGGGAGGGTACGCAGTATTTT
CASSPRRGGEGTQYF
>many|TRBV11-2|TRBD2|TRBJ2-1
TGTGCCAGCAGCTTACTTGTGGTAGCGGGAGACAATGAGCAGTTCTTC
CASSLLVVAGDNEQFF
>NA|TRBV5-5|TRBD1|TRBJ2-7
TGTGCCAGCAGCATACAGGGGTGGTCCTACGAGCAGTACTTC
CASSIQGWSYEQYF
>NA|TRBV3-1|NA|TRBJ1-5
TGTGCCAGCAGCCAAGGGGGCGCGGGCAATCAGCCCCAGCATTTT
CASSQGGAGNQPQHF
>many|TRBV27|NA|TRBJ1-1
TGTGCCAGCAGTTCGCAGGGGAGTGAAGCTTTCTTT
CASSSQGSEAFF
>few|TRBV11-3|NA|TRBJ1-2
TGTGCCAGCAGCCTACCCGACAAAGCCTACTACACCTTC
CASSLPDKAYYTF
>few|TRBV14|TRBD1|TRBJ2-6
TGTGCCAGCAGCCGTTTCCCGGGACAGGGGGTTGAAGCTGGGGCCAACGTCCTGACTTTC
CASSRFPGQGVEAGANVLTF
>many|TRBV28|NA|TRBJ1-1
TGTGCCAGCATGCGCGACACAGGGTTGGTAACTGAAGCTTTCTTT
CASMRDTGLVTEAFF
>many|TRBV11-2|TRBD2|TRBJ2-5
TGTGCCAGCAGCGGAGCGGGAGGGCAAGAGACCCAGTACTTC
CASSGAGGQETQYF
>NA|TRBV7-6|NA|TRBJ2-7
TGTGCCAGCAGCTTAGAGTCAGGTTCCTACGAGCAGTACTTC
CASSLESGSYEQYF
>few|TRBV7-3|NA|TRBJ2-1
TGTGCCAGCAGCTTAATCGCGGGGCCGCGTATGGAGCAGTTCTTC
CASSLIAGPRMEQFF
>few|TRBV12-3/TRBV12-4|NA|TRBJ2-3
TGTGCCAGCAGTTTGGTAGGGGAACAGGATACGCAGTATTTT
CASSLVGEQDTQYF
>NA|TRBV21-1|NA|TRBJ2-7
TGTGCCAGCAGCCATCCGGGACGATCAACCTACGAGCAGTACTTC
CASSHPGRSTYEQYF
>many|TRBV4-3|NA|TRBJ2-1
TGCGCCAGCAGCCAAGGGGAAACTAGATACAATGAGCAGTTCTTC
CASSQGETRYNEQFF
>many|TRBV7-2|TRBD2|TRBJ2-5
TGTGCCAGCAGCGTGGGACTAGGGGGACTACAAGAGACCCAGTACTTC
CASSVGLGGLQETQYF
>many|TRBV11-2|NA|TRBJ2-5
TGTGCCAGCAGCATCATCATTACTAGTGAAGAGACCCAGTACTTC
CASSIIITSEETQYF
>many|TRBV12-3/TRBV12-4|TRBD2|TRBJ2-7
TGTGCCAGCAGCCCGGGGACTAGCGGGAGAGACGAGCAGTACTTC
CASSPGTSGRDEQYF
>many|TRBV6-2/TRBV6-3|NA|TRBJ2-1
TGTGCCACCTTGGAGTTTTCTTTTCCCGGTGAGCAGTTCTTC
CATLEFSFPGEQFF
>many|TRBV9|NA|TRBJ1-4
TGTGCCAGCAGCGAGGCCGGGGGGATGACGGAAAAACTGTTTTTT
CASSEAGGMTEKLFF
>NA|TRBV5-6|TRBD1|TRBJ2-7
TGTGCCAGCAGCTTGGGGACCACAGGGGGCCCCTACGAGCAGTACTTC
CASSLGTTGGPYEQYF
>few|TRBV6-2/TRBV6-3|NA|TRBJ1-2
TGTGCCAGCAGTTACTCGATCCCGGGAGAAGGCTACACCTTC
CASSYSIPGEGYTF
>NA|TRBV7-9|NA|TRBJ2-1
TGTGCCAGCAGCGCCACCGGCCGAGACTCCTACAATGAGCAGTTCTTC
CASSATGRDSYNEQFF
>NA|TRBV5-1|NA|TRBJ1-2
TGCGCCAGCAGCTCGGAGGAGGGCGCCTATGGCTACACCTTC
CASSSEEGAYGYTF
>many|TRBV12-3/TRBV12-4|TRBD2|TRBJ2-4
TGTGCCAGCAGTTCGGCGGGGGGAAAAAACATTCAGTACTTC
CASSSAGGKNIQYF
>NA|TRBV20-1|TRBD1|TRBJ2-2
TGCAGTGCTCGAGACAGGGCGGGCACCGGGGAGCTGTTTTTT
CSARDRAGTGELFF
>few|TRBV11-2|TRBD2|TRBJ2-1
TGTGCCAGCAGCGCGGGGACTAGCGGGATGGGATCCTACAATGAGCAGTTCTTC
CASSAGTSGMGSYNEQFF